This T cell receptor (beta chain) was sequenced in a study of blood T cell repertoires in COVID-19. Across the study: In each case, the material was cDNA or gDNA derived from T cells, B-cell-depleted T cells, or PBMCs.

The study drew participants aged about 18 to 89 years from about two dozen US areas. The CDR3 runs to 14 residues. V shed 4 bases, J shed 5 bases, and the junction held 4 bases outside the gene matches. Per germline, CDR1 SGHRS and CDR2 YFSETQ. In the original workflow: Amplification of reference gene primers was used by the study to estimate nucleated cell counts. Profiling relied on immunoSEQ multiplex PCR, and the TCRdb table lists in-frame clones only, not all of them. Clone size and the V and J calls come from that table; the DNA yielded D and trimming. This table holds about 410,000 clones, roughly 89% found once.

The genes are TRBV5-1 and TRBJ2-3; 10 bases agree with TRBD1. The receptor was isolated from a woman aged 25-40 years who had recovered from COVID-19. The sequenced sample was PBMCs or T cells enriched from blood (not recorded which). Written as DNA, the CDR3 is TGCGCCAGCAGCGAGGGACAGGGGTTAGATACGCAGTATTTT. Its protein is CASSEGQGLDTQYF.